One sample yielded the 18 T cell receptor beta chains listed below, sequenced in a study of blood T cell repertoires in COVID-19. Here immunoSEQ multiplex PCR was the method, and the copy in TCRdb shows in-frame clones only, minus some. The sample has approximately 200,000 clones; 87% are singletons. The sample comprised peripheral blood. All receptors derive from a man aged 35 to 55 with active or convalescent COVID-19.

The chain recombines TRBV25-1 with TRBJ2-2; TRBD1 matches 8 bases. V lost 5 bases to trimming and J lost 7 bases; unmatched junction nucleotides: 9. Germline loops: CDR1 MGHDK, CDR2 SYGVNS. This CDR3 comprises 15 residues. In DNA, the CDR3 is TGTGCCAGCAGTTTAACACAGGGGGAGGTCGGGGAGCTGTTTTTT. It encodes CASSLTQGEVGELFF.

The chain links TRBV5-6 to TRBJ2-1; D gene uncertain. Germline V CDR1 and CDR2: SGHDT, YYEEEE. The CDR3 runs to 15 residues. V lost 2 bases to trimming and J lost 6 bases, with 15 bases between them. The CDR3 sequence is CASSFFMNSFNEQFF. In nucleotides, the CDR3 is TGTGCCAGCAGCTTCTTCATGAATAGTTTCAATGAGCAGTTCTTC. Full variable domain (rest looked up from reference TRBV5-6 and TRBJ2-1): DAGVTQSPTHLIKTRGQQVTLRCSPKSGHDTVSWYQQALGQGPQFIFQYYEEEERQRGNFPDRFSGHQFPNYSSELNVNALLLGDSALYLCASSFFMNSFNEQFFGPGTRLTVL.

The rearrangement joins TRBV7-6 to TRBJ1-1, with 7 bases lining up with TRBD1. CDR3 size: 13 residues. Germline-derived CDR1 and CDR2 are SGHVS and FNYEAQ. V shed 4 bases and J 1 base; nucleotides not matched to a gene: 0. CDR3 in amino acids: CASSWTGNTEAFF. For the CDR3, the DNA is TGTGCCAGCAGCTGGACAGGGAACACTGAAGCTTTCTTT.

V and J are TRBV5-4 and TRBJ2-5; TRBD1 matches at 8 bases. The CDR3 totals 16 residues. Germline loops: CDR1 SGHNT, CDR2 YYREEE (reference sequence). The J segment lost 4 bases and the V segment lost 7 bases, leaving 15 bases of the junction unmatched. CDR3 sequence (DNA): TGTGCCAGCTCCTTCGCGGGGACAGGTGGCGGAGAGACCCAGTACTTC. Encoded protein: CASSFAGTGGGETQYF.

The rearrangement uses TRBV19 and TRBJ1-1, with a possible D match to TRBD1 (5 bases). The CDR3 is 14 residues long. CDR1 and CDR2 from the germline V gene are LNHDA and SQIVND (reference sequence). V shed 7 bases and J shed 1 base, with 13 bases lying between them. CDR3: CASTAGRWNTEAFF. The CDR3 nucleotides are TGTGCCAGTACCGCAGGGAGGTGGAACACTGAAGCTTTCTTT.

The chain joins TRBV7-9 to TRBJ2-5, with 9 bases that match TRBD1. After removal of 3 bases from V and 4 bases from J, the junction contained 0 bases not matched to a gene. The CDR3 spans 13 residues. Germline V CDR1 and CDR2: SEHNR, FQNEAQ (reference sequence). The CDR3 DNA follows: TGTGCCAGCAGCTTGGGACAGGGAGAGACCCAGTACTTC. It specifies CASSLGQGETQYF.

The chain carries TRBV6-5 and TRBJ2-1, with a tentative D call TRBD1 (6 bases). CDR3 size: 15 residues. Germline CDR1 MNHEY, CDR2 SVGAGI. The germline V and J ends were trimmed by 6 bases and 5 bases, with 17 bases remaining between them. The CDR3 DNA sequence: TGTGCCAGCAGCTACGACAGGAAGACGGACAATGAGCAGTTCTTC. This encodes CASSYDRKTDNEQFF.

The CDR3 spells CASSLGRQGYYEQYF. DNA of the CDR3: TGTGCCAGCAGCCTCGGGCGACAGGGCTACTACGAGCAGTACTTC. The chain links TRBV3-1 (or the pseudogene TRBV3-2) to TRBJ2-7, with 7 bases identical to TRBD1. The J segment lost 3 bases and the V segment lost 4 bases, leaving 9 bases of the junction unmatched. This CDR3 has 15 amino acids. Germline lookup yields CDR1 LGHDT and CDR2 YNNKEL (reference sequence).

The rearrangement uses TRBV7-9 and TRBJ1-6; D possibly corresponds to TRBD1 (6 bases). Trimming cost V 5 bases and J 8 bases, with 19 bases left between them. CDR1 and CDR2 (germline): SEHNR, FQNEAQ (reference sequence). The CDR3 totals 16 residues. This CDR3 reads CASSNDGGRGDSPLHF. The CDR3 DNA sequence: TGTGCCAGCAGCAACGATGGGGGCAGGGGAGATTCACCCCTCCACTTT. The full variable domain, rest sourced from reference TRBV7-9 and TRBJ1-6, is DTGVSQNPRHKITKRGQNVTFRCDPISEHNRLYWYRQTLGQGPEFLTYFQNEAQLEKSRLLSDRFSAERPKGSFSTLEIQRTEQGDSAMYLCASSNDGGRGDSPLHFGNGTRLTVT.

This clone was found a few times. This sequence joins TRBV4-1 and TRBJ2-7, with 10 positions matching TRBD1. The J segment lost 2 bases and the V segment lost 3 bases, leaving 4 bases of the junction unmatched. The V gene's germline CDR1 is MGHRA and CDR2 YSYEKL. The CDR3 runs 15 residues. The chain's CDR3 is CASSHSTGGPYEQYF. DNA of the CDR3: TGCGCCAGCAGCCACTCGACAGGGGGCCCCTACGAGCAGTACTTC.

The genes are TRBV18 and TRBJ1-2; possible D gene TRBD1, 6 bases. From germline, CDR1 is KGHSH and CDR2 LQKENI. CDR3 size: 14 residues. V lost 1 base to trimming and J lost 4 bases, with 10 bases between them. The CDR3 DNA follows: TGTGCCAGCTCACCACGGGACATATCCTATGGCTACACCTTC. Amino acids: CASSPRDISYGYTF.

The chain combines TRBV21-1 with TRBJ2-7; the table's D call, TRBD2, was not checked against the DNA. TRBV21-1 is labeled a pseudogene. The CDR3 runs to 20 residues. The CDR3 nucleotides are TGTGCCAGCAGCAAAGCGCTTTCCGGGGAGGGTAGGAGGGGAGGGAACGAGCAGTACTTC. Amino acid sequence: CASSKALSGEGRRGGNEQYF.

This chain connects TRBV27 to TRBJ2-1, with a possible D match to TRBD2 (6 bases). The CDR3 runs to 13 residues. Per germline, CDR1 MNHEY and CDR2 SMNVEV (reference sequence). V was shortened by 4 bases and J by 3 bases, with 7 bases between the two germline ends. CDR3 sequence: CASSSGDYNEQFF. The DNA for the CDR3 is TGTGCCAGCAGTTCGGGAGACTACAATGAGCAGTTCTTC.

The J gene is TRBJ1-2, the V gene TRBV7-9; D unclear. Germline V gene sequence: CDR1 SEHNR, CDR2 FQNEAQ (reference sequence). V lost 4 bases, J lost 6 bases, and 12 bases lay in between. The CDR3 contains 13 residues. CDR3 nucleotides: TGTGCCAGCAGCTCCCCACTATGGGATGGCTACACCTTC. It translates to CASSSPLWDGYTF.

This chain connects TRBV13 to TRBJ1-4; D uncertain. Germline V gives CDR1 PRHDT, CDR2 FYEKMQ (reference sequence). Trimming took 2 bases from V and 14 from J, leaving 12 bases between them. The CDR3 length is 12 residues. CDR3 bases: TGTGCCAGCAGCTTACACGGGAATCGGCTGTTTTTT. Encoded protein: CASSLHGNRLFF. The whole variable domain, remainder taken from reference TRBV13 and TRBJ1-4, is AAGVIQSPRHLIKEKRETATLKCYPIPRHDTVYWYQQGPGQDPQFLISFYEKMQSDKGSIPDRFSAQQFSDYHSELNMSSLELGDSALYFCASSLHGNRLFFGSGTQLSVL.

This chain uses TRBV6-5 with TRBJ1-4, with a tentative D call TRBD1 (6 bases). From germline, CDR1 is MNHEY and CDR2 SVGAGI. There are 13 residues in the CDR3. V was shortened by 6 bases and J by 3 bases, with 8 bases between the two germline ends. The DNA for the CDR3 is TGTGCCAGCAGGCAGGGGTCTAATGAAAAACTGTTTTTT. The encoded protein is CASRQGSNEKLFF.

To note about this clone: Other DNA variants within this sample encode the same CDR3. The V call is TRBV6-5, the J call TRBJ1-2; 8 bases map to TRBD1. There are 13 residues in the CDR3. The germline V gene has CDR1 MNHEY and CDR2 SVGAGI. The V and J ends lost 5 bases and 5 bases, in that order; junction bases with no gene match: 4. The CDR3 loop is CASSRTGGYGYTF. The CDR3 DNA is TGTGCCAGCAGTCGAACAGGGGGGTATGGCTACACCTTC.

This chain's CDR3 is CASRFGQGNYGYTF. CDR3 DNA sequence: TGTGCCAGCAGATTCGGACAGGGGAACTATGGCTACACCTTC. The chain is built from TRBV28 and TRBJ1-2, with 9 bases that match TRBD1. The CDR3 consists of 14 residues. Germline values: CDR1 MDHEN, CDR2 SYDVKM. The V and J ends lost 6 bases and 2 bases, in that order; junction bases with no gene match: 4.